A selection of T cell receptor beta chains follows, all from one sample in a study of post-analysis software for immune sequencing data. TCRdb reprocessed the PCR reads with MiXCR, giving one entry per CDR3 protein. Of around 770,000 distinct CDR3 sequences listed, about 45% are singletons. The source material was blood. These receptors were taken from a girl aged 5-17 years with multiple sclerosis. Both conserved end residues are part of each CDR3. The D gene is left open where the match is weak. Part of the rows lack a size; the others show once, few, many or a class for expanded clones.

v_gene: TRBV6-2/TRBV6-3; j_gene: TRBJ1-1; d_gene: NA; abundance: few; CDR3nt: TGTGCCAGCATTTGGAACACTGAAGCTTTCTTT; CDR3aa: CASIWNTEAFF
v_gene: TRBV7-2; j_gene: TRBJ2-7; d_gene: TRBD2; abundance: once; CDR3nt: TGTGCCAGCAGCTCCCAGCGGGAGAAGGGCGAGCAGTACTTC; CDR3aa: CASSSQREKGEQYF
v_gene: TRBV20-1; j_gene: TRBJ2-7; d_gene: TRBD1; abundance: few; CDR3nt: TGCAGTGCCCCCGGGACAGGGGGCCTCGAGCAGTACTTC; CDR3aa: CSAPGTGGLEQYF
v_gene: TRBV4-1; j_gene: TRBJ1-4; d_gene: NA; abundance: NA; CDR3nt: TGCGCCAGCAGCCAAGGTGGACGCCTTAATGAAAAACTGTTTTTT; CDR3aa: CASSQGGRLNEKLFF
v_gene: TRBV3-1; j_gene: TRBJ2-3; d_gene: TRBD2; abundance: NA; CDR3nt: TGTGCCAGCAGCCAAGACCCAACTAGCGGAGAGGGGGATACGCAGTATTTT; CDR3aa: CASSQDPTSGEGDTQYF
v_gene: TRBV20-1; j_gene: TRBJ2-7; d_gene: NA; abundance: few; CDR3nt: TGCAGTGCTAGAGATCGACGAGGGGCATACGAGCAGTACTTC; CDR3aa: CSARDRRGAYEQYF
v_gene: TRBV28; j_gene: TRBJ2-1; d_gene: NA; abundance: few; CDR3nt: TGTGCCAGCAGTTTCGGGAATAAGGCGTTCTTC; CDR3aa: CASSFGNKAFF
v_gene: TRBV20-1; j_gene: TRBJ2-1; d_gene: TRBD2; abundance: NA; CDR3nt: TGCAGTGCTAGAGGCCCGCGGGAGGGCCGGAGGAATGAGCAGTTCTTC; CDR3aa: CSARGPREGRRNEQFF
v_gene: TRBV7-8; j_gene: TRBJ1-1; d_gene: NA; abundance: NA; CDR3nt: TGTGCCAGCAGCTTAGCCCCCGGAGGGGCGCTCACTGAAGCTTTCTTT; CDR3aa: CASSLAPGGALTEAFF
v_gene: TRBV20-1; j_gene: TRBJ1-2; d_gene: NA; abundance: few; CDR3nt: TGCAGTTCCCTAGCTCAGGGTGACTATGGCTACACCTTC; CDR3aa: CSSLAQGDYGYTF
v_gene: TRBV7-9; j_gene: TRBJ1-5; d_gene: TRBD1; abundance: NA; CDR3nt: TGTGCCAGCAGCTCCGGGACAGCCAACAATCAGCCCCAGCATTTT; CDR3aa: CASSSGTANNQPQHF